A selection of T cell receptor beta chains follows, all from one sample in a study of control samples from healthy donors and cancer patients. Produced via immunoSEQ multiplex PCR; TCRdb's table is partial and in-frame only. Among about 63,000 clones listed, almost 85% were seen once. The sample comprised blood. Every receptor here comes from a man aged 40-50 years in good health. Both conserved end residues are part of each CDR3. The D gene is left open where the match is weak. Expanded clones get a size class; other rows say once, few or many, or leave the size out.

>NA|NA|TRBJ1-2|TRBV12-3/TRBV12-4
TGTGCCAGCAGTTTGCCCCGTAACTATGGCTACACCTTC
CASSLPRNYGYTF
>NA|few|TRBJ2-5|TRBV7-9
TGTGCCAGCAGCTGGCGAATCGGACAGAACCAAGAGACCCAGTACTTC
CASSWRIGQNQETQYF
>NA|NA|TRBJ2-2|TRBV5-1
TGCGCCAGCAGCTTATTTGCTCCGGGAAGAAGTCCCACCGGGGAGCTGTTTTTT
CASSLFAPGRSPTGELFF
>NA|NA|TRBJ1-4|TRBV15
TGTGCCACCAGCAGAGATAGACAGGCTGCTAATGAAAAACTGTTTTTT
CATSRDRQAANEKLFF
>NA|medium-sized|TRBJ2-7|TRBV30
TGTGCCTGGAGTGTCCGGACACAAATCTACGAGCAGTACTTC
CAWSVRTQIYEQYF
>TRBD1|NA|TRBJ2-6|TRBV5-6
TGTGCCAGCAGTTTGGTGACAGGGCTTCCCTCTGGGGCCAACGTCCTGACTTTC
CASSLVTGLPSGANVLTF
>TRBD1|NA|TRBJ1-6|TRBV7-2
TGTGCCAGCAGCTTAGAACCGGGACAGGGTCATAATTCACCCCTCCACTTT
CASSLEPGQGHNSPLHF
>NA|NA|TRBJ2-5|TRBV4-3
TGCGCCAGCAGCCAAGCGCTCAGGGTCCGGGAGACCCAGTACTTC
CASSQALRVRETQYF
>NA|NA|TRBJ2-7|TRBV29-1
TGCAGCGTTCGACAGGCTAAGTCCTACGAGCAGTACTTC
CSVRQAKSYEQYF
>TRBD1|NA|TRBJ2-5|TRBV24-1
TGTGCCACCAGTGACCCAACGGGACAGACTCAAGAGACCCAGTACTTC
CATSDPTGQTQETQYF
>TRBD1|few|TRBJ2-7|TRBV2
TGTGCCAGCAGCCGGAGGACAGGATTCTACGAGCAGTACTTC
CASSRRTGFYEQYF
>TRBD2|NA|TRBJ2-7|TRBV6-1
TGTGCCAGCAGTGACCCGACTAGCGGGGTCTACGAGCAGTACTTC
CASSDPTSGVYEQYF
>NA|NA|TRBJ1-1|TRBV7-8
TGTGCCAGCAGTTTAACAGGGTCGGACACTGAAGCTTTCTTT
CASSLTGSDTEAFF
>NA|NA|TRBJ2-5|TRBV7-2
TGTGCCAGCAGCTTGTGGGGGAACAAAGAGACCCAGTACTTC
CASSLWGNKETQYF
>NA|NA|TRBJ2-5|TRBV14
TGTGCCAGCAGCCAAGATCGACAACAGACCCAGTACTTC
CASSQDRQQTQYF
>TRBD2|NA|TRBJ2-7|TRBV6-5
TGTGCCAGCAGTTACGTCGGGGGGGGGAGCTCCTACGAGCAGTACTTC
CASSYVGGGSSYEQYF
>TRBD1|NA|TRBJ2-2|TRBV7-3
TGTGCCAGCAGTTTTCCGGGACAGGGGGCCGGGGAGCTGTTTTTT
CASSFPGQGAGELFF
>TRBD1|NA|TRBJ1-5|TRBV19
TGTGCCAGTAGTATCCTCCCGGGACAGAGCAATCAGCCCCAGCATTTT
CASSILPGQSNQPQHF
>NA|NA|TRBJ2-2|TRBV7-8
TGTGCCAGCAGCCCTAGACAGAGTCCGAACACCGGGGAGCTGTTTTTT
CASSPRQSPNTGELFF
>NA|NA|TRBJ2-3|TRBV18
TGTGCCAGCTCACTGAACGAGGGGACCACAGATACGCAGTATTTT
CASSLNEGTTDTQYF
>NA|NA|TRBJ1-2|TRBV7-9
TGTGCCAGCAGCGCTGGGAGGAACTATGGCTACACCTTC
CASSAGRNYGYTF
>NA|NA|TRBJ1-3|TRBV18
TGTGCCAGCTCACCGTACAGGGACCCCTCTGGAAACACCATATATTTT
CASSPYRDPSGNTIYF
>NA|NA|TRBJ1-3|TRBV19
TGTGCCAGTAGTATAGCGGGACATCGCTCTGGAAACACCATATATTTT
CASSIAGHRSGNTIYF
>NA|NA|TRBJ2-5|TRBV7-3
TGTGCCAGCAGCTCGTCTGGGGAGACCCAGTACTTC
CASSSSGETQYF
>TRBD1|once|TRBJ1-1|TRBV7-2
TGTGCCAGCAGCTCTAACAGGGGCAACACTGAAGCTTTCTTT
CASSSNRGNTEAFF
>NA|NA|TRBJ2-7|TRBV5-6
TGTGCCAGCAGCTTGGGAGGGGTTTACGAGCAGTACTTC
CASSLGGVYEQYF
>NA|NA|TRBJ1-4|TRBV27
TGTGCCAGCAGTCCGGGAGGGAGTGGTGAAAAACTGTTTTTT
CASSPGGSGEKLFF
>TRBD1|NA|TRBJ2-2|TRBV18
TGTGCCAGCTCACCCATCAGACAGGGGGCTTTCGGGGAGCTGTTTTTT
CASSPIRQGAFGELFF
>NA|few|TRBJ2-7|TRBV5-1
TGCGCCAGCAGCGTGGGACTGCCGAGCTCCTACGAGCAGTACTTC
CASSVGLPSSYEQYF
>NA|NA|TRBJ2-3|TRBV4-1
TGCGCCAGCAGCCGCAGTAGGCTCCTATCAGGCACAGATACGCAGTATTTT
CASSRSRLLSGTDTQYF
>NA|NA|TRBJ2-1|TRBV30
TGTGCCTGGAGGATAGATAACAATGAGCAGTTCTTC
CAWRIDNNEQFF
>TRBD1|medium-sized|TRBJ2-7|TRBV6-2/TRBV6-3
TGTGCCAGCAGTTACTCGAAACAGGGGGCGCGAAAGCAGTACTTC
CASSYSKQGARKQYF
>TRBD1|NA|TRBJ2-1|TRBV5-5
TGTGCCAGCAGCTTGGCGGGGACAGGGGCTATTACAACCTACAATGAGCAGTTCTTC
CASSLAGTGAITTYNEQFF
>TRBD1|NA|TRBJ1-5|TRBV19
TGTGCCAGTAGTATATTAAGGGACAGAGCCCGTTATAGCAATCAGCCCCAGCATTTT
CASSILRDRARYSNQPQHF
>NA|NA|TRBJ2-5|TRBV7-8
TGTGCCAGCAGCTTAGATAGGTGGAAAGAGACCCAGTACTTC
CASSLDRWKETQYF
>TRBD2|NA|TRBJ2-1|TRBV10-2
TGCGCCAGCAGACCCCGGACTAGCGGGAGACACAATGAGCAGTTCTTC
CASRPRTSGRHNEQFF
>TRBD1|NA|TRBJ2-7|TRBV24-1
TGTGCCACCAGTGGGGCTGGGACAGGGAAAGGGTACGAGCAGTACTTC
CATSGAGTGKGYEQYF
>NA|NA|TRBJ2-1|TRBV4-2
TGTGCCAGCAGCCAAGGCGCTTACAATGAGCAGTTCTTC
CASSQGAYNEQFF
>NA|NA|TRBJ1-1|TRBV11-2
TGTGCCAGCAGCAATAGGGGCTCTAACACTGAAGCTTTCTTT
CASSNRGSNTEAFF
>NA|NA|TRBJ1-5|TRBV15
TGTGCCACCAGCAGTGGAGGGTATAGCAATCAGCCCCAGCATTTT
CATSSGGYSNQPQHF
>NA|NA|TRBJ1-2|TRBV27
TGTGCCAGCAGTTTACCAGGGTATGGCTACACCTTC
CASSLPGYGYTF
>NA|NA|TRBJ2-3|TRBV9
TGTGCCAGCAGCGTAGGGACGGGGTCCTTCACAGATACGCAGTATTTT
CASSVGTGSFTDTQYF
>TRBD1|NA|TRBJ1-1|TRBV18
TGTGCCAGCTCACCCGGACAGGGGGCTAATACTGAAGCTTTCTTT
CASSPGQGANTEAFF
>TRBD2|NA|TRBJ2-1|TRBV19
TGTGCCAGTAGATTAGCGGGGCGCCCCAATGAGCAGTTCTTC
CASRLAGRPNEQFF
>TRBD1|NA|TRBJ1-5|TRBV6-2/TRBV6-3
TGTGCCAGCAGTCCAGGGACAGGGAATCAGCCCCAGCATTTT
CASSPGTGNQPQHF
>NA|NA|TRBJ2-1|TRBV21-1
TGTGCCAGCAGCCCAGGGGGCCAGGGGAGCTCCTACAATGAGCAGTTCTTC
CASSPGGQGSSYNEQFF
>TRBD1|NA|TRBJ2-7|TRBV9
TGTGCCAGCAACCCAACAGGGGGCGTAAACGAGCAGTACTTC
CASNPTGGVNEQYF
>NA|once|TRBJ1-5|TRBV9
TGTGCCAGCAGCGCCGACAATCAGCCCCAGCATTTT
CASSADNQPQHF
>TRBD1|NA|TRBJ1-2|TRBV2
TGTGCCAGCAGTGAAGAATCAGGGGGCCTTGGCTACACCTTC
CASSEESGGLGYTF
>NA|NA|TRBJ2-1|TRBV9
TGTGCCAGCAGCGTGGGGGCTAGATCCTATGAGCAGTTCTTC
CASSVGARSYEQFF
>NA|once|TRBJ1-2|TRBV18
TGTGCCAGCTCACGAAGACAAGACAGCTATGGCTACACCTTC
CASSRRQDSYGYTF
>TRBD1|NA|TRBJ1-2|TRBV24-1
TGTGCCACCAGTGATTGGGACAGGGGGCGAGGAACCTATGGCTACACCTTC
CATSDWDRGRGTYGYTF
>NA|NA|TRBJ1-3|TRBV7-2
TGTGCCAGCAGCTTAGTGGCAGGGAACTCTGGAAACACCATATATTTT
CASSLVAGNSGNTIYF
>NA|NA|TRBJ2-6|TRBV21-1
TGTGCCAGCAGCTCCCCCGGGGCGGGGTCTGGGGCCAACGTCCTGACTTTC
CASSSPGAGSGANVLTF
>TRBD1|few|TRBJ2-5|TRBV28
TGTGCCAGCAGCTCGACAGGGGCCCAGACCCAGTACTTC
CASSSTGAQTQYF